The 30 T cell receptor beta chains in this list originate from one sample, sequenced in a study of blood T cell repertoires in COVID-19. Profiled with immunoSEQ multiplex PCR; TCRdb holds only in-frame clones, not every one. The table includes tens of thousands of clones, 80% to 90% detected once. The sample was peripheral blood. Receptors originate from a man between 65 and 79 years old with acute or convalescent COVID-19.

CDR3 bases: TGTGCCAGTAGTATAAGCATCTCGAACGGCTACACCTTC. Translation: CASSISISNGYTF. The chain is built from TRBV19 and TRBJ1-2; no clear D. V dropped 2 bases and J dropped 8 bases, with 12 bases sitting between them. The length of the CDR3 is 13 residues. CDR1 is LNHDA, CDR2 SQIVND, per germline (reference sequence).

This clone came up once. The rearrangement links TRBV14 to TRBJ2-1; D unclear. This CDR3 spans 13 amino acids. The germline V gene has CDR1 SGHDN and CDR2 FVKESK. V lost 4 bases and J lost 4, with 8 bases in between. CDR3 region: CASSLQAYNEQFF. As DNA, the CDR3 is TGTGCCAGCAGCCTCCAAGCTTACAATGAGCAGTTCTTC.

CDR3 DNA sequence: TGCGCCAGCAGCTGGGACAGCTACAATGAGCAGTTCTTC. Translating it yields CASSWDSYNEQFF. The chain couples TRBV5-1 to TRBJ2-1, with 7 bases that match TRBD1. The germline CDR1 and CDR2 sequences are SGHRS and YFSETQ. This CDR3 spans 13 amino acids. With V trimmed by 3 bases and J by 3 bases, 0 bases remained unmatched.

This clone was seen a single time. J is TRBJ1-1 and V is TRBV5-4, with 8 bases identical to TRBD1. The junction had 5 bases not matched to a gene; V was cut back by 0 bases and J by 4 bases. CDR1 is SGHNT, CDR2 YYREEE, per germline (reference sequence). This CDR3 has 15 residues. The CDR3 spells CASSLDRQGATEAFF. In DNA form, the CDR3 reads TGTGCCAGCAGCTTGGATCGGCAGGGGGCCACTGAAGCTTTCTTT.

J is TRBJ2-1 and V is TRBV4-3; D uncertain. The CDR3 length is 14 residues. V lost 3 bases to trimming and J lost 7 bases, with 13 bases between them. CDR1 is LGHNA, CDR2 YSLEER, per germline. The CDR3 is CASSQIYKVNEQFF. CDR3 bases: TGCGCCAGCAGCCAGATCTATAAAGTAAATGAGCAGTTCTTC.

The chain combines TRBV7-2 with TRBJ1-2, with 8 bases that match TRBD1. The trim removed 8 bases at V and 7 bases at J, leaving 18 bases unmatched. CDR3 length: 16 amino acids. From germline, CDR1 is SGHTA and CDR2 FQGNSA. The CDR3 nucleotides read TGTGCCAGCGACCCCGGGAGCCGAGGGACAGGTGCTGGCTACACCTTC. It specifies CASDPGSRGTGAGYTF.

The CDR3, as DNA: TGCGCCAGCAGCCAAGGGTTATCGGGGGGTAGAGTTGGAAACACCATATATTTT. Protein product: CASSQGLSGGRVGNTIYF. The chain joins TRBV4-1 to TRBJ1-3; a weak D match, TRBD1 (5 bases). The germline V and J ends were trimmed by 1 base and 3 bases, with 19 bases remaining between them. The CDR3 covers 18 residues. The germline gives CDR1 MGHRA, CDR2 YSYEKL.

The CDR3 region is CASSGKTGVINEKLFF. The CDR3 bases are TGTGCCAGCAGTGGGAAAACAGGGGTAATTAATGAAAAACTGTTTTTT. The rearrangement uses TRBV6-1 and TRBJ1-4, with 7 nucleotides matching TRBD1. Looked up from germline, CDR1 is MNHNS and CDR2 is SASEGT. The J segment lost 4 bases and the V segment lost 4 bases, leaving 9 bases of the junction unmatched. The CDR3 runs 16 residues.

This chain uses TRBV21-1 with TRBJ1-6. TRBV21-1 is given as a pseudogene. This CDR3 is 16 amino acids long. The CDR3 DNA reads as TGTGCCAGCAGGGCCTTTACGGAGGGAAAGGGATCACCCCTCCACTTT. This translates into CASRAFTEGKGSPLHF.

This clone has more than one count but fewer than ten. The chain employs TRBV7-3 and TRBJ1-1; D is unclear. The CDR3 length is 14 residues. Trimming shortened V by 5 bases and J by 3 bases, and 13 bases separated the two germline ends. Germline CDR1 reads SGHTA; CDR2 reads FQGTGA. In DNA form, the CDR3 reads TGTGCCAGCAGCCTCCTCCCGGGTTACACTGAAGCTTTCTTT. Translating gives CASSLLPGYTEAFF.

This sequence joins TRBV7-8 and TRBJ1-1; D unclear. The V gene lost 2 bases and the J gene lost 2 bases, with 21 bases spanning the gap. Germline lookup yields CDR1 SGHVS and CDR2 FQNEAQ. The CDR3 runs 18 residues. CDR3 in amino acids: CASSLSRMVAGHNTEAFF. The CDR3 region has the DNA TGTGCCAGCAGCTTATCTCGTATGGTGGCGGGCCATAACACTGAAGCTTTCTTT.

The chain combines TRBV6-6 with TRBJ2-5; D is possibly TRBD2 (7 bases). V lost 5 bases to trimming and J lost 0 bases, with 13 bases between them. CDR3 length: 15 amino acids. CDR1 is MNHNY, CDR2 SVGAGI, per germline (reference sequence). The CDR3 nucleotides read TGTGCCAGCAGTCGGGGGGCCTTGGACCAAGAGACCCAGTACTTC. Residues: CASSRGALDQETQYF.

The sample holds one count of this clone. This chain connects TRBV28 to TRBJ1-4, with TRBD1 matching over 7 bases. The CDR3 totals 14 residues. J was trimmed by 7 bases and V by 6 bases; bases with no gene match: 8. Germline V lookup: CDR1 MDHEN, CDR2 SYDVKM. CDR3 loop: CASSPSDRIEKLFF. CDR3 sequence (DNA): TGTGCCAGCAGCCCCTCGGACAGGATTGAAAAACTGTTTTTT.

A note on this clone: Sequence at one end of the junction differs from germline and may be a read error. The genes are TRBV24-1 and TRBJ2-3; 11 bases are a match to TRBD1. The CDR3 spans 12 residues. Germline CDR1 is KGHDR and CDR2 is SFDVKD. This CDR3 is CATASGTGGLCF. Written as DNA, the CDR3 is TGTGCCACCGCCTCCGGGACAGGGGGTCTCTGTTTT.

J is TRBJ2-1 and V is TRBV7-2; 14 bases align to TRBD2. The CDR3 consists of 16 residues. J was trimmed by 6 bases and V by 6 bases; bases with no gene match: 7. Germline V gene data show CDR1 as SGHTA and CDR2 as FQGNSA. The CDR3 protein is CASRRGLAGDFNEQFF. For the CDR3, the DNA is TGTGCCAGCAGACGGGGACTAGCGGGAGATTTCAATGAGCAGTTCTTC.

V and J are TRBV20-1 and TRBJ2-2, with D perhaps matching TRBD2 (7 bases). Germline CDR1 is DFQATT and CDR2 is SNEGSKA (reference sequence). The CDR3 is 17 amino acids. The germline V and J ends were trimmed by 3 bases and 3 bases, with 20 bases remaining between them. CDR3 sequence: CSASRPRGGGHTGELFF. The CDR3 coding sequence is TGCAGTGCTAGTAGGCCACGGGGAGGGGGTCACACCGGGGAGCTGTTTTTT.

This CDR3 reads CASSLRQGGGNTIYF. The CDR3 nucleotides are TGTGCCAGCAGCCTCCGACAGGGTGGTGGAAACACCATATATTTT. The chain couples TRBV7-2 to TRBJ1-3; 7 bases are shared with TRBD1. V dropped 5 bases and J dropped 3; count of bases not matched to a gene: 7. The germline CDR1 and CDR2 sequences are SGHTA and FQGNSA. The CDR3 loop spans 15 amino acids. Full variable domain (missing parts from reference TRBV7-2 and TRBJ1-3): GAGVSQSPSNKVTEKGKDVELRCDPISGHTALYWYRQSLGQGLEFLIYFQGNSAPDKSGLPSDRFSAERTGGSVSTLTIQRTQQEDSAVYLCASSLRQGGGNTIYFGEGSWLTVV.

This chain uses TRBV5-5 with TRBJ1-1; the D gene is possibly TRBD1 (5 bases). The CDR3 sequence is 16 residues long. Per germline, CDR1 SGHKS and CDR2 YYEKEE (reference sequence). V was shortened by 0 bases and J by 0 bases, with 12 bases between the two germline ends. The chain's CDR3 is CASSLVAGNLNTEAFF. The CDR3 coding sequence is TGTGCCAGCAGCTTGGTAGCAGGGAACTTGAACACTGAAGCTTTCTTT. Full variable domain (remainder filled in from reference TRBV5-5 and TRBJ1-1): DAGVTQSPTHLIKTRGQQVTLRCSPISGHKSVSWYQQVLGQGPQFIFQYYEKEERGRGNFPDRFSARQFPNYSSELNVNALLLGDSALYLCASSLVAGNLNTEAFFGQGTRLTVV.

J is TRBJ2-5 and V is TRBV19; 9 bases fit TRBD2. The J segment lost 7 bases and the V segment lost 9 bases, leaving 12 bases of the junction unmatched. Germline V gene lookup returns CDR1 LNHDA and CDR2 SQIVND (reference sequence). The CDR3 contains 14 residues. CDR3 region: CASRNAGGPVTQYF. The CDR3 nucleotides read TGTGCCAGCCGTAACGCGGGGGGGCCTGTGACCCAGTACTTC.

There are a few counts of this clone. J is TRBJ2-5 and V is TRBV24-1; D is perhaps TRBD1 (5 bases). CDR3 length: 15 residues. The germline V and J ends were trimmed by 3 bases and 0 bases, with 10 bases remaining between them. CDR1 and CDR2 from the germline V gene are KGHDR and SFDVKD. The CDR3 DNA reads TGTGCCACCAGTGATCCCCTAGGGGACCAAGAGACCCAGTACTTC. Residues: CATSDPLGDQETQYF.

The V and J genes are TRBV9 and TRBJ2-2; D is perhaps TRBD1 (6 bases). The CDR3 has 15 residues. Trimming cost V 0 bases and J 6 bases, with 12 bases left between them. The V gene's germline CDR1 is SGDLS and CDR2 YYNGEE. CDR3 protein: CASSVVPGDPGELFF. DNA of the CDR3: TGTGCCAGCAGCGTAGTTCCAGGGGATCCCGGGGAGCTGTTTTTT.

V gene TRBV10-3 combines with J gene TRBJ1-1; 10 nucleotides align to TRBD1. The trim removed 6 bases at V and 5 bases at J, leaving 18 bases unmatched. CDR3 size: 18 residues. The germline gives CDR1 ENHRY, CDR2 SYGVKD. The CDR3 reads CAIRSRGTGVTKVTEAFF. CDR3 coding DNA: TGTGCCATCAGGTCCAGGGGGACAGGGGTGACGAAAGTTACTGAAGCTTTCTTT.

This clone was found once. This chain's CDR3 is CSSRQAVNTEAFF. The CDR3 DNA is TGCAGCTCTCGACAGGCCGTTAACACTGAAGCTTTCTTT. V is TRBV29-1 and J is TRBJ1-1; D is possibly TRBD1 (6 bases). Per the germline V gene, CDR1 is SQVTM and CDR2 is ANQGSEA. Trimming took off 8 bases at V and 2 bases at J, with 15 bases between the two ends. CDR3 length: 13 amino acids.

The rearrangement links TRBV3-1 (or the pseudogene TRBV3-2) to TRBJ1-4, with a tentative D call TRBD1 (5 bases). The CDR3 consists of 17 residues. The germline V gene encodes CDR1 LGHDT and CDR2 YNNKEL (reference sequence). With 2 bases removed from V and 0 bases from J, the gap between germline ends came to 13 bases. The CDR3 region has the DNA TGTGCCAGCAGCCAACCCCTCAACAGGCCAACTAATGAAAAACTGTTTTTT. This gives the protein CASSQPLNRPTNEKLFF.

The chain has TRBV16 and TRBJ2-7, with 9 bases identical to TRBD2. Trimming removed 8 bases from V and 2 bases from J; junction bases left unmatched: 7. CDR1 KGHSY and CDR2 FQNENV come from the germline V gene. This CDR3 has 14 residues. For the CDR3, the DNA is TGTGCCAGCTTAAAAGCGGGAGGAGCCTACGAGCAGTACTTC. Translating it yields CASLKAGGAYEQYF.

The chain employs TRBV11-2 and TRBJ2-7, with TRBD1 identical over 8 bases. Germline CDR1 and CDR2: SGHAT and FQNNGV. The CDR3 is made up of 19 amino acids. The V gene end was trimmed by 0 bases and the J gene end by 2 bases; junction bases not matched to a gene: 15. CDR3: CASSLDSMVGTGFTYEQYF. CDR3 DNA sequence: TGTGCCAGCAGCTTAGATAGTATGGTGGGGACAGGTTTTACCTACGAGCAGTACTTC. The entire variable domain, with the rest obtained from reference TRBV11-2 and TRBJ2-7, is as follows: EAGVAQSPRYKIIEKRQSVAFWCNPISGHATLYWYQQILGQGPKLLIQFQNNGVVDDSQLPKDRFSAERLKGVDSTLKIQPAKLEDSAVYLCASSLDSMVGTGFTYEQYFGPGTRLTVT.

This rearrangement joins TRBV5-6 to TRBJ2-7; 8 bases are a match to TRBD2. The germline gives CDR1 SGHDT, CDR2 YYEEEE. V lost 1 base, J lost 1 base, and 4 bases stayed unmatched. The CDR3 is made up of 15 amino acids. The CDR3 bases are TGTGCCAGCAGCTTGAGCGGGAGTCGGTCCTACGAGCAGTACTTC. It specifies CASSLSGSRSYEQYF. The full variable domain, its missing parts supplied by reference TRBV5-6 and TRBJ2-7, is DAGVTQSPTHLIKTRGQQVTLRCSPKSGHDTVSWYQQALGQGPQFIFQYYEEEERQRGNFPDRFSGHQFPNYSSELNVNALLLGDSALYLCASSLSGSRSYEQYFGPGTRLTVT.

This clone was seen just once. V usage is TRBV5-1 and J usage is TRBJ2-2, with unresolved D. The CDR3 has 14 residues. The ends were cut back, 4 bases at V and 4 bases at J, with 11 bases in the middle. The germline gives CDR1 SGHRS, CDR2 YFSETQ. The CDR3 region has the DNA TGCGCCAGCAGCGTCGGTTTCGCCACCGGGGAGCTGTTTTTT. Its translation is CASSVGFATGELFF.

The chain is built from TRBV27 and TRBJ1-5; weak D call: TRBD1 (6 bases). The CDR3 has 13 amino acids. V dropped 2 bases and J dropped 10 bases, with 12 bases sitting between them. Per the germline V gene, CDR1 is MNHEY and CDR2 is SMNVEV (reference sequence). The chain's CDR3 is CASSLGGARPQHF. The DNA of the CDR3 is TGTGCCAGCAGTTTAGGGGGGGCGCGTCCCCAGCATTTT.

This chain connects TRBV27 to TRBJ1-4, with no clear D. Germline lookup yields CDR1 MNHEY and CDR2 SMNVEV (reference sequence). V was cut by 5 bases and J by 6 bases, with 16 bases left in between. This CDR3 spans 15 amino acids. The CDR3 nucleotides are TGTGCCAGCAGTGCCCCGACGGGATTGGATGAAAAACTGTTTTTT. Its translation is CASSAPTGLDEKLFF.